The present entry profiles one T cell receptor beta chain with its context. As yet, its antigen is unknown. J gave up 5 bases and V 1 base, and 1 base lay outside the gene matches. CDR3 length: 15 residues. The V gene's germline CDR1 is SGHTA and CDR2 FQGNSA. This sample's time point: peripheral blood 6 weeks after treatment start. Per patient, between 1 and 8 samples were collected at pretreatment and on-treatment time points. Repertoires were generated with immunoSEQ multiplex PCR, while TCRdb's copy carries only in-frame clones and drops some. The sample shows about 19,000 clones, over 75% of them seen only once. These data are taken from a study of PD-L1 blockade in urothelial cancer. General study points: Those with durable benefit had larger increases in tumor-associated blood clones at 3 weeks. Clonality of blood TCR below the median before treatment predicted better survival.

The chain is built from TRBV7-2 and TRBJ1-6; TRBD1 matches 8 bases. The receptor was isolated from a man aged 45-60 years with urothelial cancer. The source was PBMCs, collected around atezolizumab (anti-PD-L1) treatment. The CDR3 loop is CASSLGTGNNSPLHF. The CDR3 coding sequence is TGTGCCAGCAGCTTAGGGACAGGGAATAATTCACCCCTCCACTTT.